These 29 T cell receptor beta chains share one sample of origin, sequenced in a study of T cell responses to AZD1222 COVID-19 vaccine. Sequencing was performed with immunoSEQ multiplex PCR; in TCRdb, only in-frame clones are kept and a portion is missing. The sample has 180,000 or so clones, approximately 93% seen once; the top ten hold around 1%. The sample here was peripheral blood, taken 28 days after the second AZD1222 dose. These receptors were collected from an adult who received the AZD1222 COVID-19 vaccine.

This chain connects TRBV7-2 to TRBJ2-7; 12 bases are shared with TRBD2. V gave up 3 bases and J gave up 7 bases; unmatched junction bases: 1. Germline V gives CDR1 SGHTA, CDR2 FQGNSA. The length of the CDR3 is 13 residues. The chain's CDR3 is CASSFTSGGEQYF. CDR3 bases: TGTGCCAGCAGCTTCACTAGCGGGGGGGAGCAGTACTTC.

The rearrangement links TRBV4-2 to TRBJ2-1, with D possibly matching TRBD2 (5 bases). Trimming pared 0 bases from V and 5 bases from J, leaving 14 bases between. Germline CDR1 reads LGHNA; CDR2 reads YNFKEQ. The CDR3 totals 16 residues. CDR3: CASSQELGRGDNEQFF. CDR3 sequence (DNA): TGTGCCAGCAGCCAAGAACTAGGGCGAGGCGACAATGAGCAGTTCTTC.

The chain has TRBV5-8 and TRBJ1-2, with a possible D match to TRBD1 (5 bases). CDR1 and CDR2 (germline): SGHTS, YDEGEE. V was cut by 2 bases and J by 1 base, with 12 bases left in between. CDR3 length equals 15 residues. CDR3 coding DNA: TGTGCCAGCAGCTTCGGGGCCGGAGGTAACTATGGCTACACCTTC. It yields the protein CASSFGAGGNYGYTF.

V gene TRBV12-3 or TRBV12-4 combines with J gene TRBJ2-4; D perhaps matches TRBD1 (5 bases). The CDR3 contains 13 residues. V dropped 3 bases and J dropped 4 bases, with 7 bases sitting between them. The CDR3, as DNA: TGTGCCAGCAGTTTGTCAGGGAAAAACATTCAGTACTTC. Encoded protein: CASSLSGKNIQYF.

CDR3 nucleotides: TGCAGCGTTGAATCCGTGAACACTGAAGCTTTCTTT. Its translation is CSVESVNTEAFF. The chain employs TRBV29-1 and TRBJ1-1; no firm D call. Trimming shortened V by 2 bases and J by 0 bases, and 4 bases separated the two germline ends. The CDR3 contains 12 residues. Germline lookup yields CDR1 SQVTM and CDR2 ANQGSEA.

The chain carries TRBV7-2 and TRBJ2-5; D is ambiguous. V was shortened by 4 bases and J by 0 bases, with 21 bases between the two germline ends. Germline V gene lookup returns CDR1 SGHTA and CDR2 FQGNSA. The CDR3 is 18 residues long. CDR3 amino acids: CASSSFPMVVGYQETQYF. DNA for the CDR3: TGTGCCAGCAGCTCCTTTCCCATGGTAGTGGGTTACCAAGAGACCCAGTACTTC. The full variable domain, in which reference TRBV7-2 and TRBJ2-5 provide the parts outside the CDR3, is GAGVSQSPSNKVTEKGKDVELRCDPISGHTALYWYRQSLGQGLEFLIYFQGNSAPDKSGLPSDRFSAERTGGSVSTLTIQRTQQEDSAVYLCASSSFPMVVGYQETQYFGPGTRLLVL.

V and J are TRBV25-1 and TRBJ1-5; tentatively, D is TRBD1 (5 bases). CDR1 is MGHDK, CDR2 SYGVNS, per germline. This CDR3 region has 15 residues. V dropped 1 base and J dropped 2 bases, with 9 bases sitting between them. CDR3 amino acids: CASSESGNGNQPQHF. DNA for the CDR3: TGTGCCAGCAGTGAATCAGGGAATGGCAATCAGCCCCAGCATTTT.

The CDR3 region is CASSPGTSRRTQYF. CDR3 DNA sequence: TGCGCCAGCAGCCCCGGGACCTCAAGGCGAACCCAGTACTTC. The chain combines TRBV5-1 with TRBJ2-5, with D perhaps given as TRBD1 or TRBD2 (5 bases each). The CDR3 contains 14 residues. In germline, CDR1 is SGHRS, CDR2 YFSETQ. The germline V and J ends were trimmed by 4 bases and 8 bases, with 18 bases remaining between them.

This clone occurred once. The rearrangement links TRBV9 to TRBJ2-7; possibly TRBD2 for D (5 bases). Between the trimmed V and J ends, which lost 2 bases and 2 bases, there was a span of 8 bases. Germline CDR1 reads SGDLS; CDR2 reads YYNGEE. The CDR3 covers 13 residues. The CDR3 nucleotides are TGTGCCAGCAGCGTCGACGGGACCTACGAGCAGTACTTC. Residues: CASSVDGTYEQYF.

This chain joins TRBV3-1 (or the pseudogene TRBV3-2) and TRBJ1-6, with a tentative D call TRBD1 (6 bases). V was cut by 2 bases and J by 9 bases, with 14 bases left in between. From germline, CDR1 is LGHDT and CDR2 YNNKEL (reference sequence). This CDR3 has 15 residues. In DNA form, the CDR3 reads TGTGCCAGCAGCCAACAGGGGATTGCTGGTTCACCCCTCCACTTT. It encodes CASSQQGIAGSPLHF.

The J gene is TRBJ1-1, the V gene TRBV19; D gene uncertain. The CDR3 contains 12 residues. CDR1 LNHDA and CDR2 SQIVND come from the germline V gene (reference sequence). V was cut by 8 bases and J by 1 base, with 8 bases left in between. The CDR3 here is CASQRGNTEAFF. CDR3 DNA: TGTGCCAGTCAGCGGGGGAACACTGAAGCTTTCTTT. Full variable domain (outside the CDR3, taken from reference TRBV19 and TRBJ1-1): DGGITQSPKYLFRKEGQNVTLSCEQNLNHDAMYWYRQDPGQGLRLIYYSQIVNDFQKGDIAEGYSVSREKKESFPLTVTSAQKNPTAFYLCASQRGNTEAFFGQGTRLTVV.

The chain uses TRBV5-6 and TRBJ1-5; D is possibly TRBD1 (5 bases). The germline V gene encodes CDR1 SGHDT and CDR2 YYEEEE. Trimming cost V 3 bases and J 0 bases, with 16 bases left between them. This CDR3 comprises 17 residues. The CDR3 protein is CASSSRRVRGSNQPQHF. DNA for the CDR3: TGTGCCAGCAGCTCTCGCAGGGTCCGAGGTAGCAATCAGCCCCAGCATTTT.

This chain links TRBV5-1 with TRBJ1-2; 10 bases agree with TRBD1. The V gene's germline CDR1 is SGHRS and CDR2 YFSETQ. V shed 4 bases and J 5 bases; nucleotides not matched to a gene: 11. The CDR3 runs 16 residues. The CDR3 DNA reads TGCGCCAGCAGCGCCGCCGGGACAGGGGAGGAATATGGCTACACCTTC. The encoded protein is CASSAAGTGEEYGYTF.

The V and J genes are TRBV6-5 and TRBJ2-7, with D possibly TRBD2 on 5 matching bases. V was pared by 0 bases and J by 8 bases, with 20 bases between. Per the germline V gene, CDR1 is MNHEY and CDR2 is SVGAGI. CDR3 size: 16 residues. As DNA, the CDR3 is TGTGCCAGCAGTTACTCGATGTCGAACACAGCGGTGAAGCAGTACTTC. Translated, it gives CASSYSMSNTAVKQYF.

V and J are TRBV4-2 and TRBJ1-5; TRBD1 might be the D (6 bases). Germline V gene lookup returns CDR1 LGHNA and CDR2 YNFKEQ. This CDR3 contains 14 residues. Trimming left V 0 bases short and J 4 bases short, with 7 bases between. The CDR3 DNA is TGTGCCAGCAGCCAAGATAGGGGGAATCAGCCCCAGCATTTT. This gives the protein CASSQDRGNQPQHF.

This chain joins TRBV6-5 and TRBJ2-7; no firm D call. The CDR3 sequence is 14 residues long. CDR1 is MNHEY, CDR2 SVGAGI, per germline. V was shortened by 2 bases and J by 3 bases, with 11 bases between the two germline ends. The CDR3, as DNA: TGTGCCAGCAGTTACGGGCCCCCAATCTACGAGCAGTACTTC. The encoded protein is CASSYGPPIYEQYF.

This clone was observed once. The genes are TRBV10-2 and TRBJ1-2, with a weak D call TRBD1 (5 bases). Germline CDR1 is WSHSY and CDR2 is SAAADI. The CDR3 contains 15 residues. V was trimmed by 2 bases and J by 0 bases, leaving 10 bases between them. The CDR3 is CASSERGVANYGYTF. For the CDR3, the DNA is TGCGCCAGCAGTGAGCGGGGGGTAGCTAACTATGGCTACACCTTC.

CDR3 amino acids: CASSARGPGGTDTQYF. DNA for the CDR3: TGTGCCAGCAGTGCGAGGGGGCCGGGGGGCACAGATACGCAGTATTTT. The J gene is TRBJ2-3, the V gene TRBV2; a possible D gene is TRBD1 (7 bases). Germline values: CDR1 SNHLY, CDR2 FYNNEI. This CDR3 is 16 amino acids long. Trimming removed 4 bases from V and 1 base from J, with 15 bases in between.

This clone was observed once. V is TRBV18 and J is TRBJ1-5, with D hard to call. This CDR3 contains 15 residues. The V end lost 4 bases, the J end lost 4 bases, and 14 bases lay between the germline ends. Germline V gene data show CDR1 as KGHSH and CDR2 as LQKENI. Written as DNA, the CDR3 is TGTGCCAGCTCACTGGGCAGGAGAGAAAATCAGCCCCAGCATTTT. The encoded protein is CASSLGRRENQPQHF.

The chain links TRBV15 to TRBJ1-5; unclear D gene. The CDR3 contains 14 residues. V was clipped by 3 bases and J by 7 bases, with 13 bases between them. The germline gives CDR1 LNHNV, CDR2 YYDKDF (reference sequence). CDR3 protein: CATSRKGDDQPQHF. The DNA for the CDR3 is TGTGCCACCAGCAGGAAGGGCGATGACCAGCCCCAGCATTTT.

The genes are TRBV7-6 and TRBJ1-3; D call uncertain. This CDR3 region has 15 residues. The ends were cut back, 1 base at V and 8 bases at J, with 15 bases in the middle. Germline V lookup: CDR1 SGHVS, CDR2 FNYEAQ. CDR3 coding DNA: TGTGCCAGCAGCTTAGAGTTAGGCCTCTCGCACACCATATATTTT. The encoded protein is CASSLELGLSHTIYF.

The chain carries TRBV6-5 and TRBJ2-7; D might be TRBD2 (5 bases). This CDR3 has 13 amino acids. V gave up 4 bases and J gave up 2 bases, with 9 bases separating them. Germline values: CDR1 MNHEY, CDR2 SVGAGI. Here the CDR3 DNA reads TGTGCCAGCAGTTCGCGGGTTCCCTACGAGCAGTACTTC. It translates to CASSSRVPYEQYF.

CDR3 sequence (DNA): TGTGCCAGCAGTTTCTCTCGGACAGGGGGGGGCTATGGCTACACCTTC. Its translation is CASSFSRTGGGYGYTF. The chain combines TRBV27 with TRBJ1-2; 10 nucleotides agree with TRBD1. V was pared by 3 bases and J by 4 bases, with 8 bases of the junction left unmatched. Looked up from germline, CDR1 is MNHEY and CDR2 is SMNVEV (reference sequence). The CDR3 spans 16 residues.

The rearrangement uses TRBV29-1 and TRBJ1-5, with D unresolved. Trimming took off 4 bases at V and 2 bases at J, with 6 bases between the two ends. From germline, CDR1 is SQVTM and CDR2 ANQGSEA. The CDR3 runs to 12 residues. In DNA, the CDR3 is TGCAGCGTTGTGACTGGCAATCAGCCCCAGCATTTT. Encoded protein: CSVVTGNQPQHF. The whole variable domain, filled in from reference TRBV29-1 and TRBJ1-5, reads SAVISQKPSRDICQRGTSLTIQCQVDSQVTMMFWYRQQPGQSLTLIATANQGSEATYESGFVIDKFPISRPNLTFSTLTVSNMSPEDSSIYLCSVVTGNQPQHFGDGTRLSIL.

The genes are TRBV12-3 or TRBV12-4 and TRBJ1-2, with D unresolved. The CDR3 has 10 residues. Trimming removed 3 bases from V and 6 bases from J, with 2 bases in between. CDR3 residues: CASSFDGYTF. In DNA, the CDR3 is TGTGCCAGCAGTTTTGATGGCTACACCTTC.

The genes are TRBV28 and TRBJ2-3, with TRBD2 matching over 10 bases. Germline V gives CDR1 MDHEN, CDR2 SYDVKM. Trimming cost V 6 bases and J 2 bases; bases outside gene matches: 2. The CDR3 loop spans 14 amino acids. Here the CDR3 reads CASRTSGPTDTQYF. CDR3 nucleotides: TGTGCCAGCAGGACTAGCGGGCCCACAGATACGCAGTATTTT.

J is TRBJ1-1 and V is TRBV5-4; 8 bases map to TRBD1. CDR1 and CDR2 (germline): SGHNT, YYREEE (reference sequence). This CDR3 is built from 12 residues. V dropped 6 bases and J dropped 4; count of bases not matched to a gene: 2. CDR3 bases: TGTGCCAGCAACACAGGGGGCACTGAAGCTTTCTTT. This sequence encodes CASNTGGTEAFF.

The chain recombines TRBV5-1 with TRBJ1-4; no firm D call. Germline values: CDR1 SGHRS, CDR2 YFSETQ. This CDR3 has 13 amino acids. The CDR3 loop reads CAIHVGSLEKLFF. The CDR3 DNA sequence: TGCGCTATTCATGTCGGGTCCCTTGAAAAACTGTTTTTT.

Of note for this clone: The sample contains more than one DNA sequence encoding this CDR3. The rearrangement uses TRBV18 and TRBJ1-1; maybe TRBD1 (5 bases). CDR3 length: 15 residues. Trimming removed 3 bases at V and 1 base at J, with 12 bases between. The germline CDR1 and CDR2 sequences are KGHSH and LQKENI. CDR3 loop: CASSPPGGRNTEAFF. The CDR3 DNA reads TGTGCCAGCTCACCGCCTGGGGGACGGAACACTGAAGCTTTCTTT.